The 4 T cell receptor beta chains below come from one sample, sequenced in a study of cytomegalovirus exposure and HLA in healthy donors. 13 Jbeta primers and 60 Vbeta primers were used for the PCR. Sequencing used immunoSEQ multiplex PCR; TCRdb keeps in-frame clones, though not all of them. There are approximately 130,000 clones in the sample; 65% to 85% occur only once, and roughly 1.2% lies in the top ten. The sample consisted of PBMCs. These receptor sequences come from a man aged 45-65 years in good health and CMV-seronegative.

J is TRBJ2-1 and V is TRBV6-4; 9 positions agree with TRBD2. After removal of 9 bases from V and 6 bases from J, the junction contained 9 bases not matched to a gene. The CDR3 has 14 amino acids. The germline gives CDR1 MRHNA, CDR2 SNTAGT. CDR3 sequence reads: CASPWREGFNEQFF. CDR3 DNA: TGTGCCAGTCCCTGGCGGGAGGGTTTCAATGAGCAGTTCTTC.

V is TRBV5-4 and J is TRBJ2-7; D uncertain. Germline CDR1 reads SGHNT; CDR2 reads YYREEE (reference sequence). The CDR3 is 14 amino acids. Trimming took off 2 bases at V and 0 bases at J, with 9 bases between the two ends. This chain's CDR3 is CASSFEADSYEQYF. In DNA, the CDR3 is TGTGCCAGCAGCTTCGAGGCAGACTCCTACGAGCAGTACTTC. Full variable domain (remainder filled in from reference TRBV5-4 and TRBJ2-7): ETGVTQSPTHLIKTRGQQVTLRCSSQSGHNTVSWYQQALGQGPQFIFQYYREEENGRGNFPPRFSGLQFPNYSSELNVNALELDDSALYLCASSFEADSYEQYFGPGTRLTVT.

The chain recombines TRBV19 with TRBJ2-3, with D possibly being TRBD2 (6 bases). Trimming left V 9 bases short and J 11 bases short, with 30 bases between. Germline V gene data show CDR1 as LNHDA and CDR2 as SQIVND (reference sequence). The CDR3 has 16 residues. The CDR3 sequence: CASSGLAPVDLGGQYF. The CDR3 bases are TGTGCCAGCAGTGGCCTGGCGCCGGTCGACTTGGGAGGGCAGTATTTT.

Of note for this clone: Different DNA sequences within this sample yield the same CDR3. The rearrangement joins TRBV5-1 to TRBJ2-2; TRBD2 aligns across 7 bases. The germline V gene has CDR1 SGHRS and CDR2 YFSETQ. V dropped 4 bases and J dropped 1; count of bases not matched to a gene: 4. The CDR3 length is 15 residues. The CDR3 is CASSPASGNTGELFF. The CDR3, as DNA: TGCGCCAGCAGCCCTGCTAGCGGGAACACCGGGGAGCTGTTTTTT.